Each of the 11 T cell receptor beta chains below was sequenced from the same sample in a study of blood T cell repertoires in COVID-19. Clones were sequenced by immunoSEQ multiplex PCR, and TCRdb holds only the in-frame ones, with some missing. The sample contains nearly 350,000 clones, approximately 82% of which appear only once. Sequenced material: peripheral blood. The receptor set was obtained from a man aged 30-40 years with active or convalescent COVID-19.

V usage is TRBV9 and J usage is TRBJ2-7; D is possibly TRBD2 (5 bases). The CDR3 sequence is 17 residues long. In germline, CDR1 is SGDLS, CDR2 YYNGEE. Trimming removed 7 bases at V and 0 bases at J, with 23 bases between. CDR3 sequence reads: CASPVEPPRRVSYEQYF. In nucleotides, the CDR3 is TGTGCCAGCCCCGTAGAGCCCCCACGGCGGGTCTCCTACGAGCAGTACTTC.

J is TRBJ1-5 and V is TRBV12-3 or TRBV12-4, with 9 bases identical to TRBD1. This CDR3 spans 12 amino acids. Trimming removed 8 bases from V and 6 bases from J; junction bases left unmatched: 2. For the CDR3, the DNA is TGTGCCAGCGCACAGGGGGCTCAGCCCCAGCATTTT. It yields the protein CASAQGAQPQHF.

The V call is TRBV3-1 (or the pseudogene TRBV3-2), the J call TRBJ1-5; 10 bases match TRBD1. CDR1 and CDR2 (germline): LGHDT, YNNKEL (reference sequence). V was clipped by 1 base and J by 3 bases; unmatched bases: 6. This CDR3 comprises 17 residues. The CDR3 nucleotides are TGTGCCAGCAGCCAAGTGGGGGACAGGGGTCTCAATCAGCCCCAGCATTTT. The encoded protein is CASSQVGDRGLNQPQHF.

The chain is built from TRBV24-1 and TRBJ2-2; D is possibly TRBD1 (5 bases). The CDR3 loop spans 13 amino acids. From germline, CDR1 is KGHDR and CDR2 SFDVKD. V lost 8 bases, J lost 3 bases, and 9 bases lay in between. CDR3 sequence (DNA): TGTGCCACCAAAGACAGTTACACCGGGGAGCTGTTTTTT. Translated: CATKDSYTGELFF.

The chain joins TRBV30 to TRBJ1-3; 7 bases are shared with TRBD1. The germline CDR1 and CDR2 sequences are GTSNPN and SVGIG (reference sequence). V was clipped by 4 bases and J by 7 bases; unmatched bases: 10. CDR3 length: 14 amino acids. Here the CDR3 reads CAWTLRGPRNTIYF. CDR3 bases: TGTGCCTGGACTCTAAGGGGGCCCCGGAACACCATATATTTT.

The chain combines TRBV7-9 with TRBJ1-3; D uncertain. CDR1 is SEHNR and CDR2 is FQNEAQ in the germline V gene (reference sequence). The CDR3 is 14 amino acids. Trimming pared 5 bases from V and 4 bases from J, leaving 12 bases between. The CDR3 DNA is TGTGCCAGCAGCCAAGGAATGCGGGGAAACACCATATATTTT. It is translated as CASSQGMRGNTIYF.

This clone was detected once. CDR3 nucleotides: TGTGCCAGCAGTGAAGTGCCAGGGGGTGTCTATGGCTACACCTTC. The encoded protein is CASSEVPGGVYGYTF. The rearrangement uses TRBV6-1 and TRBJ1-2, with 7 bases fitting TRBD1. The CDR3 spans 15 residues. After removal of 1 base from V and 4 bases from J, the junction contained 6 bases not matched to a gene. CDR1 is MNHNS and CDR2 is SASEGT in the germline V gene.

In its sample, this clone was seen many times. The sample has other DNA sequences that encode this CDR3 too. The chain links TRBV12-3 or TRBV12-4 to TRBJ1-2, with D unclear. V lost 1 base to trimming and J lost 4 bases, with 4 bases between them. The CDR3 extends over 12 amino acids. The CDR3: CASSLGSYGYTF. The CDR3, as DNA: TGTGCCAGCAGTTTAGGCAGCTATGGCTACACCTTC.

CDR3 DNA: TGTGCCAGCAGTTTATTCCTAGCGCTCAATGAGCAGTTCTTC. Its translation: CASSLFLALNEQFF. The chain carries TRBV27 and TRBJ2-1; D might be TRBD2 (6 bases). This CDR3 is 14 amino acids long. Trimming left V 1 base short and J 6 bases short, with 10 bases between. The germline CDR1 and CDR2 sequences are MNHEY and SMNVEV (reference sequence).

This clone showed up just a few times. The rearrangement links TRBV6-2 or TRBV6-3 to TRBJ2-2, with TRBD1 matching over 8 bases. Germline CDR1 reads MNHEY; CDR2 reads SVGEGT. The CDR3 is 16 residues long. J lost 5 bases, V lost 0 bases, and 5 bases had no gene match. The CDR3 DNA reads TGTGCCAGCAGTTACTCGGCAGGGGGCGGAACCGGGGAGCTGTTTTTT. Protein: CASSYSAGGGTGELFF.

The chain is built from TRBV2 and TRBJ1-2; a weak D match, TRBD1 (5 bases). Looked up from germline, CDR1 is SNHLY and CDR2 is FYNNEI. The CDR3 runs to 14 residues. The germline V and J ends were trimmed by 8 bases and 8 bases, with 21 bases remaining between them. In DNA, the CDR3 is TGTGCCAGCTTTGAAGTCCGGGGGGATAGAGGCTACACCTTC. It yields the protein CASFEVRGDRGYTF.